This T cell receptor beta chain stems from a study of OX40 agonist ivuxolimab in advanced cancers. Libraries were prepared by immunoSEQ multiplex PCR; TCRdb keeps only in-frame clonotypes and omits some of them. Among 80,000 to 85,000 clones, under 90% were seen once, and the ten largest hold 6% to 8%. Trimming removed 5 bases at V and 6 bases at J, with 14 bases between. The CDR3 loop spans 14 amino acids. Germline V gene sequence: CDR1 SGHVS, CDR2 FQNEAQ. The V call is TRBV7-8, the J call TRBJ1-5; D possibly corresponds to TRBD1 (6 bases). The TCR comes from an adult with an advanced solid tumor such as melanoma, head and neck, liver or kidney cancer. The sequenced sample was CD4+ or CD8+ T cells sorted from blood, obtained in a trial of the OX40 agonist ivuxolimab. The DNA for the CDR3 is TGTGCCAGCAGCCCCAACAGGGTATCTCAGCCCCAGCATTTT. This gives the protein CASSPNRVSQPQHF.